The rows below give T cell receptor beta chains drawn from one sample of a study of shared clonotypes between healthy human individuals. The table came from immunoSEQ multiplex PCR; TCRdb's copy has only in-frame clones and leaves some out. The top ten hold roughly 36% of the sample, which has 600,000 to 750,000 clones, around 90% seen once. What was sequenced was memory CD8+ T cells from PBMCs. All receptors derive from a man younger than 35 in good health. Some clones in this sample may be carry-over from other donors' samples. CDR3s include the opening cysteine and the closing phenylalanine or tryptophan. Fields, in order: J gene, V gene, CDR3 protein.

TRBJ2-1 | TRBV6-6 | CASTRAGGFYNEQFF
TRBJ2-2 | TRBV4-1 | CASSPGLAVGGELFF
TRBJ2-7 | TRBV30 | CAWSPSSYEQYF
TRBJ2-5 | TRBV9 | CASSVEHRSYQETQYF
TRBJ2-2 | TRBV11-2 | CATWSTGELFF
TRBJ2-1 | TRBV27 | CASSFALGYNEQFF
TRBJ2-1 | TRBV18 | CASSLYYPGQGDNEQFF
TRBJ2-3 | TRBV9 | CASSLPIGTDTQYF
TRBJ2-1 | TRBV7-6 | CASSLVARLAGGSYNEQFF
TRBJ2-1 | TRBV11-3 | CASSGGLAGAHNEQFF
TRBJ1-1 | TRBV7-6 | CASSLVMGQMNTEAFF
TRBJ2-1 | TRBV7-2 | CASSPLEGASYNEQFF
TRBJ2-3 | TRBV7-9 | CASSLGGAISTDTQYF
TRBJ2-3 | TRBV15 | CATSPPGQGEDTQYF
TRBJ2-1 | TRBV9 | CASSVANGINNEQFF
TRBJ2-4 | TRBV5-6 | CASSPAGGNIQYF
TRBJ2-7 | TRBV5-1 | CASSPSRTGELGYEQYF